This TCR beta chain was sequenced for a study of T and B cells in COVID-19 patients. The wider study: Blood was sampled from COVID-19 patients who were either actively infected or recovered. At median age around 37 years, recovered patients were younger than active-infection patients at about 70. Of 20 to 25 active-infection patients, more than 9 were critically ill with mechanical ventilation or extracorporeal membrane oxygenation. Study-wide findings and caveats: In COVID-19 patients, T cell receptor beta variable and joining gene use was reportedly strongly skewed.

From germline, CDR1 is SGHDT and CDR2 YYEEEE. Trimming took off 4 bases at V and 4 bases at J, with 12 bases between the two ends. The CDR3 spans 13 residues. BIOMED2 TRB-A/B primer pools were used in multiplex TRB PCR. TCRdb used MiXCR to reprocess the multiplex PCR reads, holding one entry per CDR3 protein. The sample has several thousand distinct CDR3 sequences; 33% are singletons. Concerning this clonotype: What it binds is not known.

From blood, roughly 240-550 ng of genomic DNA served as TRB template. The origin of this receptor is a human donor with active COVID-19. J is TRBJ2-7 and V is TRBV5-6, with D perhaps TRBD2 (5 bases). The specimen was blood. In DNA form, the CDR3 reads TGTGCCAGCAGCCCCGAGGGTCTTTACGAGCAGTACTTC. Encoded protein: CASSPEGLYEQYF.